This T cell receptor (beta chain) was sequenced during a study of T-cell memory formation after mild COVID-19. This clonotype turned up a few times. Its matching antigen is unknown. The germline V gene has CDR1 DFQATT and CDR2 SNEGSKA (reference sequence). The CDR3 is 15 residues long. The V segment lost 0 bases and the J segment 5 bases; nucleotides outside the gene matches: 6. cDNA libraries for TCR alpha and TCR beta, carrying sample barcodes and UMIs, came from 5'RACE with constant-segment primers. In TCRdb, the 5' RACE reads were re-called with MiXCR into one record per CDR3 protein. The table records 380,000 or so distinct CDR3 sequences, about an eighth of them present only once. Study conclusions and caveats: Clones contracting across day 15 to 85 had a balanced CD4/CD8 profile; later expanding clones leaned CD4+. Shrinking CD4+ clones were chiefly CM and EM; CD8+ ones were chiefly EMRA. Some responding clones appeared in pre-infection memory, suggesting cross-reactive memory joined.

Sequencing was carried out using PBMCs or a T cell subset sorted from them (not recorded which). This TCR was recovered from a young man who had mild COVID-19 (a few samples of this study predate the infection). Cell type and time point are not known. The J gene is TRBJ2-5, the V gene TRBV20-1; TRBD2 matches at 10 bases. The DNA of the CDR3 is TGCAGTGCTAGAGATCAGCGGGGGGGCCTGGAGACCCAGTACTTC. Translating it yields CSARDQRGGLETQYF.